This T cell receptor (beta chain) originates from a study of T cells in women clearing cervical HPV infection. Study context: Cases were women with histologically confirmed HPV16-related CIN3 or worse, including a couple of invasive cancers. Case blood drawn at lesion detection; control blood after infection cleared. Overall study findings and caveats: Cases carried less TRBV6-7 than controls: about 0.1% versus 0.15%.

Trimming left V 8 bases short and J 2 bases short, with 19 bases between. This CDR3 comprises 15 residues. Germline values: CDR1 SNHLY, CDR2 FYNNEI. Libraries were prepared by immunoSEQ multiplex PCR; TCRdb keeps only in-frame clonotypes and omits some of them. Its clone listing holds roughly 29,000 clones. About this clone itself: Its antigen remains unknown. The CDR3 is cut off 3 residues early in the read; its end comes from the germline J gene.

The clonotype was recovered from a woman between 18 and 75 years old with a cervical HPV16 infection that either progressed to CIN3+ or cleared (not recorded which). The specimen was blood buffy coat. The chain has TRBV2 and TRBJ2-7; D remains unclear. The CDR3 loop reads CASGPIIRAAYEQYF. The CDR3 bases that were read are TGTGCCAGCGGGCCTATAATAAGGGCTGCCTACGAG.